This entry lists 17 T cell receptor beta chains sequenced from one sample in a study of T cell responses to AZD1222 COVID-19 vaccine. Measured with immunoSEQ multiplex PCR; TCRdb has only the in-frame clones, and not every one. This table has 100,000 to 150,000 clones, 90% appearing once. The input for sequencing was peripheral blood, taken 28 days after the second dose of the MenACWY control vaccine. Source of these receptors: an adult who received the MenACWY meningococcal vaccine as a control.

The V gene is TRBV4-1, the J gene TRBJ2-7; D ambiguous. Per germline, CDR1 MGHRA and CDR2 YSYEKL. The CDR3 sequence is 15 residues long. V was clipped by 2 bases and J by 2 bases, with 13 bases between them. DNA for the CDR3: TGCGCCAGCAGCCAATGGTCTGGGTTGGCCTACGAGCAGTACTTC. It specifies CASSQWSGLAYEQYF.

The gene calls are TRBV5-1 and TRBJ2-5; 10 bases match TRBD1. This CDR3 is 14 amino acids long. Per germline, CDR1 SGHRS and CDR2 YFSETQ. Germline trimming cut 4 bases from V and 3 bases from J; bases unmatched to any gene: 3. For the CDR3, the DNA is TGCGCCAGCAGCACGGACAGGGGGGAAGAGACCCAGTACTTC. It is translated as CASSTDRGEETQYF.

The gene calls are TRBV13 and TRBJ2-4; 7 bases are a match to TRBD1. The length of the CDR3 is 15 residues. After removal of 2 bases from V and 1 base from J, the junction contained 2 bases not matched to a gene. Germline values: CDR1 PRHDT, CDR2 FYEKMQ (reference sequence). CDR3 bases: TGTGCCAGCAGCTTAAGACAGGGTGCCAAAAACATTCAGTACTTC. Translated: CASSLRQGAKNIQYF.

The chain combines TRBV27 with TRBJ2-2; D is uncertain. V dropped 6 bases and J dropped 7 bases, with 21 bases sitting between them. CDR1 and CDR2 from the germline V gene are MNHEY and SMNVEV (reference sequence). The CDR3 loop spans 16 amino acids. The CDR3 region is CASRNSLDQFGGELFF. CDR3 sequence (DNA): TGTGCCAGCAGAAATTCCCTCGACCAATTCGGCGGGGAGCTGTTTTTT.

This chain links TRBV10-2 with TRBJ1-1; 9 bases fit TRBD1. CDR1 and CDR2 (germline): WSHSY, SAAADI. This CDR3 region has 15 residues. The V segment lost 3 bases and the J segment 1 base; nucleotides outside the gene matches: 3. The DNA for the CDR3 is TGCGCCAGCAGTGATTTGACAGGGGGGAACACTGAAGCTTTCTTT. Translation gives CASSDLTGGNTEAFF.

This clone was observed a few times. This chain joins TRBV29-1 and TRBJ2-3, with D unresolved. The length of the CDR3 is 13 residues. Germline V gene sequence: CDR1 SQVTM, CDR2 ANQGSEA. V lost 0 bases, J lost 2 bases, and 6 bases lay in between. The CDR3 DNA is TGCAGCGTTGAAGAACCACCCACAGATACGCAGTATTTT. Translating it yields CSVEEPPTDTQYF.

V and J are TRBV27 and TRBJ2-3, with 8 bases that match TRBD1. Unmatched junction bases numbered 13, after V lost 5 bases and J lost 6 bases. CDR3 length: 16 amino acids. Germline V gene data show CDR1 as MNHEY and CDR2 as SMNVEV (reference sequence). DNA of the CDR3: TGTGCCAGCAGTCCACGGACAGGGAAGGATTCGGATACGCAGTATTTT. Encoded protein: CASSPRTGKDSDTQYF.

This clone was seen more than once but under ten times. The chain has TRBV7-9 and TRBJ2-7; unclear D gene. This CDR3 region has 13 residues. V gave up 5 bases and J gave up 6 bases, with 14 bases separating them. The germline gives CDR1 SEHNR, CDR2 FQNEAQ (reference sequence). The CDR3 DNA reads as TGTGCCAGCAGCCTATCGGTAGAAGGCGAGCAGTACTTC. It specifies CASSLSVEGEQYF.

The sample holds one count of this clone. The chain is built from TRBV24-1 and TRBJ2-2; D unclear. Trimming took 3 bases from V and 5 from J, leaving 9 bases between them. Germline CDR1 KGHDR, CDR2 SFDVKD. The CDR3 loop spans 14 amino acids. The CDR3 here is CATSDNYGTGELFF. The CDR3 DNA follows: TGTGCCACCAGTGATAATTACGGGACCGGGGAGCTGTTTTTT.

V and J are TRBV6-2 or TRBV6-3 and TRBJ2-5; tentatively, D is TRBD2 (6 bases). This CDR3 has 15 amino acids. V was shortened by 6 bases and J by 2 bases, with 16 bases between the two germline ends. CDR1 is MNHEY, CDR2 SVGEGT, per germline. The chain's CDR3 is CASSQSGLAQETQYF. Here the CDR3 DNA reads TGTGCCAGCAGCCAATCGGGACTTGCACAAGAGACCCAGTACTTC.

The V and J genes are TRBV28 and TRBJ1-5, with a weak D call TRBD1 (6 bases). The CDR3 runs 12 residues. Trimming pared 6 bases from V and 8 bases from J, leaving 11 bases between. Germline V gene sequence: CDR1 MDHEN, CDR2 SYDVKM. The CDR3 loop reads CASRPTGKPQHF. CDR3 nucleotides: TGTGCCAGCAGACCTACAGGGAAGCCCCAGCATTTT.

This clone was found once. The chain joins TRBV5-1 to TRBJ2-3; possible D gene TRBD1, 6 bases. This CDR3 has 15 residues. Germline CDR1 SGHRS, CDR2 YFSETQ. Trimming removed 2 bases from V and 2 bases from J, with 12 bases in between. CDR3 amino acids: CASSFQGSNTDTQYF. Written as DNA, the CDR3 is TGCGCCAGCAGCTTTCAGGGGTCCAACACAGATACGCAGTATTTT.

The V gene is TRBV19, the J gene TRBJ1-6; TRBD1 agrees at 8 bases. The CDR3 spans 15 residues. The ends lost 7 bases at V and 7 bases at J; junction bases unmatched: 9. Germline CDR1 LNHDA, CDR2 SQIVND (reference sequence). The CDR3 sequence: CASTRTDRVNSPLHF. The CDR3, as DNA: TGTGCCAGTACCCGAACGGACAGGGTCAATTCACCCCTCCACTTT.

The J gene is TRBJ2-1, the V gene TRBV10-3; 11 nucleotides match TRBD1. This CDR3 has 23 amino acids. The germline V gene encodes CDR1 ENHRY and CDR2 SYGVKD. V lost 3 bases, J lost 3 bases, and 25 bases stayed unmatched. The CDR3 DNA is TGTGCCATCAGTGAAAGAGGGTACGGCGGACAGGGGGCTCTTTTTTCCCTCTACAATGAGCAGTTCTTC. Translated, it gives CAISERGYGGQGALFSLYNEQFF.

The chain has TRBV27 and TRBJ2-3; D possibly corresponds to TRBD1 (6 bases). Trimming cost V 5 bases and J 3 bases, with 21 bases left between them. CDR1 and CDR2 (germline): MNHEY, SMNVEV (reference sequence). This CDR3 is 17 amino acids long. Written as DNA, the CDR3 is TGTGCCAGCAGTACGTTGTCGGTGGCAGGGACAACAGATACGCAGTATTTT. Protein sequence: CASSTLSVAGTTDTQYF.

The chain uses TRBV5-4 and TRBJ2-1; possibly TRBD1 for D (6 bases). Trimming removed 4 bases from V and 10 bases from J, with 18 bases in between. The CDR3 totals 14 residues. In germline, CDR1 is SGHNT, CDR2 YYREEE (reference sequence). The CDR3 DNA follows: TGTGCCAGCAGCCTGGGGGCCTTAGGGCTAGAGCAGTTCTTC. It is translated as CASSLGALGLEQFF.

The chain is built from TRBV5-6 and TRBJ1-5, with D uncertain. Germline assignment: CDR1 SGHDT and CDR2 YYEEEE. This CDR3 is 13 amino acids long. Trimming took off 3 bases at V and 4 bases at J, with 8 bases between the two ends. CDR3 sequence: CASSSDPNQPQHF. The CDR3, as DNA: TGTGCCAGCAGCTCGGACCCTAATCAGCCCCAGCATTTT.